The clone carrying this TCR beta chain was counted a few times. The antigen is not known. The CDR3 is made up of 13 amino acids. Trimming removed 7 bases at V and 6 bases at J, with 16 bases between. From germline, CDR1 is MNHEY and CDR2 SVGEGT. This sample was taken from a study of T cell repertoires in cytomegalovirus infection. Background on the study: An indication of both CMV infection and matching HLA type came from public TCR beta signatures. General study points: Ex vivo responses were dominated by HLA-C-restricted CMV-specific TCR beta clonotypes. Of the TCR beta families, the public ones yielded a cumulative frequency that identified carriers of CMV plus the relevant HLA.

TCRdb called the reads again in MiXCR, with one record for every CDR3 protein. The sample includes about 740,000 distinct CDR3 sequences, around 35% of them seen just once. V usage is TRBV6-2 or TRBV6-3 and J usage is TRBJ2-7; perhaps TRBD2 as D (5 bases). Sequencing used cultured PBMCs, obtained from culture after CMV antigen stimulation. The TCR originated in a human donor in good health (CMV status not recorded). Some clones in this sample may be carry-over from other donors' samples. CDR3 residues: CASKPSLLGEQYF. The CDR3 bases are TGTGCCAGCAAACCTAGCCTACTGGGCGAGCAGTACTTC.